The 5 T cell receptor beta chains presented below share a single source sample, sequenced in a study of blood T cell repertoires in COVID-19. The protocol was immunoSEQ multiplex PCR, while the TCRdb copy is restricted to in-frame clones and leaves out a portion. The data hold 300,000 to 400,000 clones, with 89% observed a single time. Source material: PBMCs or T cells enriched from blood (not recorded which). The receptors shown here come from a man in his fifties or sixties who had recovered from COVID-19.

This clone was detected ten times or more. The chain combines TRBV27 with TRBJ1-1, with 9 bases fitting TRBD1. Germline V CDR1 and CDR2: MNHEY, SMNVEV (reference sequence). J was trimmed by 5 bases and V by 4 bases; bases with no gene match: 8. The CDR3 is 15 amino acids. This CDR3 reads CASSSPGTGNTEAFF. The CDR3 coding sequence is TGTGCCAGCAGTTCCCCGGGGACAGGGAATACTGAAGCTTTCTTT.

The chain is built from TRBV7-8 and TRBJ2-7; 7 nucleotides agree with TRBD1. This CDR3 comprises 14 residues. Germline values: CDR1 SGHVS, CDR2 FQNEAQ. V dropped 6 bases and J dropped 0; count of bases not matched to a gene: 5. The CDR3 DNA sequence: TGTGCCAGCAGTTCCCGGGACAGCTCCTACGAGCAGTACTTC. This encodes CASSSRDSSYEQYF.

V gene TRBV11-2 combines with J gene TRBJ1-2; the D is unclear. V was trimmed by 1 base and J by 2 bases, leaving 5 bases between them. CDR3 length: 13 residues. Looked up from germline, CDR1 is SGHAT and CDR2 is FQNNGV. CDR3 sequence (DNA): TGTGCCAGCAGCTTAGTCCAGAACTATGGCTACACCTTC. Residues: CASSLVQNYGYTF.

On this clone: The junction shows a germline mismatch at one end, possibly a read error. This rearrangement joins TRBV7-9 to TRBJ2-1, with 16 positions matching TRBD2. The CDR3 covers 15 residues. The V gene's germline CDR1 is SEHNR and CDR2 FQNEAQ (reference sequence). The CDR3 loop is CASTLDGTSGRALIF. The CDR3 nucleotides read TGTGCCAGCACCTTAGACGGGACTAGCGGGAGGGCCCTGATCTTC.

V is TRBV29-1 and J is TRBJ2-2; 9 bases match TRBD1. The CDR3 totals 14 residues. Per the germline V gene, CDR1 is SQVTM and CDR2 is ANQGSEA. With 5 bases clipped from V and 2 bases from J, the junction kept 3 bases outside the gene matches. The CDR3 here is CSVRDRANTGELFF. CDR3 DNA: TGCAGCGTTAGGGACAGGGCCAACACCGGGGAGCTGTTTTTT.